A selection of T cell receptor beta chains follows, all from one sample in a study of blood T cell repertoires in COVID-19. Generated by immunoSEQ multiplex PCR, the TCRdb table keeps only in-frame clones and is missing some. This table holds around 220,000 clones, approximately 90% found once. The sequenced material came from PBMCs or T cells enriched from blood (not recorded which). The receptors here all came from a woman between 18 and 30 years old who had recovered from COVID-19. The CDR3 runs from the conserved cysteine through the conserved F or W. A D gene is named only where the DNA matches it firmly. A row's size may be missing; if present it is once, few, many or a size class.

j_gene: TRBJ1-2
abundance: -
d_gene: -
v_gene: TRBV18
CDR3aa: CASSPNSSKQGSYTF
CDR3nt: TGTGCCAGCTCACCCAACAGCTCTAAACAGGGTAGCTACACCTTC

j_gene: TRBJ2-7
abundance: -
d_gene: TRBD2
v_gene: TRBV7-6
CDR3aa: CASSRTSGRPYEQYF
CDR3nt: TGTGCCAGCAGCCGGACTAGCGGGAGGCCCTACGAGCAGTACTTC

j_gene: TRBJ2-3
abundance: -
d_gene: TRBD1
v_gene: TRBV7-2
CDR3aa: CASSLRQGGSDTQYF
CDR3nt: TGTGCCAGCAGCTTGCGACAGGGTGGTTCAGATACGCAGTATTTT

j_gene: TRBJ2-1
abundance: -
d_gene: -
v_gene: TRBV3-1/TRBV3-2
CDR3aa: CASSQDALVSHNEQFF
CDR3nt: TGTGCCAGCAGCCAAGATGCACTAGTGAGCCACAATGAGCAGTTCTTC

j_gene: TRBJ2-3
abundance: -
d_gene: -
v_gene: TRBV7-2
CDR3aa: CASSVLSTAMGTDTQYF
CDR3nt: TGTGCCAGCAGCGTCCTATCGACAGCTATGGGCACAGATACGCAGTATTTT

j_gene: TRBJ2-1
abundance: -
d_gene: TRBD2
v_gene: TRBV3-1/TRBV3-2
CDR3aa: CASSQDPSGGNEQFF
CDR3nt: TGTGCCAGCAGCCAAGATCCCTCGGGGGGAAATGAGCAGTTCTTC

j_gene: TRBJ1-1
abundance: -
d_gene: -
v_gene: TRBV2
CDR3aa: CASSERTVKDTEAFF
CDR3nt: TGTGCCAGCAGTGAACGGACAGTAAAGGACACTGAAGCTTTCTTT

j_gene: TRBJ1-3
abundance: -
d_gene: -
v_gene: TRBV6-5
CDR3aa: CASIAGNTIYF
CDR3nt: TGTGCCAGCATAGCTGGAAACACCATATATTTT

j_gene: TRBJ2-7
abundance: -
d_gene: TRBD2
v_gene: TRBV28
CDR3aa: CASSSWVSGDSYEQYF
CDR3nt: TGTGCCAGCAGTTCCTGGGTTAGCGGGGACTCCTACGAGCAGTACTTC

j_gene: TRBJ1-1
abundance: -
d_gene: -
v_gene: TRBV6-5
CDR3aa: CASSYAGTEAFF
CDR3nt: TGTGCCAGCAGTTACGCGGGAACTGAAGCTTTCTTT

j_gene: TRBJ1-1
abundance: once
d_gene: -
v_gene: TRBV4-1
CDR3aa: CASSQGYGRGNTEAFF
CDR3nt: TGCGCCAGCAGCCAAGGTTACGGCAGGGGGAACACTGAAGCTTTCTTT

j_gene: TRBJ2-5
abundance: -
d_gene: -
v_gene: TRBV5-1
CDR3aa: CASSLEYLPQETQYF
CDR3nt: TGCGCCAGCAGCTTGGAGTATCTCCCCCAGGAGACCCAGTACTTC

j_gene: TRBJ2-7
abundance: -
d_gene: TRBD1
v_gene: TRBV24-1
CDR3aa: CATSDSGTGSWEQYF
CDR3nt: TGTGCCACCAGTGATTCCGGGACAGGCTCCTGGGAGCAGTACTTC

j_gene: TRBJ2-7
abundance: -
d_gene: -
v_gene: TRBV7-2
CDR3aa: CASSLLASSSYEQYF
CDR3nt: TGTGCCAGCAGCTTACTAGCGTCTAGCTCCTACGAGCAGTACTTC

j_gene: TRBJ2-1
abundance: -
d_gene: TRBD1
v_gene: TRBV5-1
CDR3aa: CASSRGQTKADEQFF
CDR3nt: TGCGCCAGCAGCCGGGGACAGACCAAGGCGGATGAGCAGTTCTTC

j_gene: TRBJ2-1
abundance: -
d_gene: -
v_gene: TRBV18
CDR3aa: CASFKEGTYNEQFF
CDR3nt: TGTGCCAGCTTTAAAGAGGGTACCTACAATGAGCAGTTCTTC

j_gene: TRBJ1-2
abundance: -
d_gene: -
v_gene: TRBV6-5
CDR3aa: CASSHEGVYTF
CDR3nt: TGTGCCAGCAGTCACGAAGGGGTCTACACCTTC

j_gene: TRBJ1-2
abundance: -
d_gene: -
v_gene: TRBV5-4
CDR3aa: CASSWPRGGLGSGYTF
CDR3nt: TGTGCCAGCAGCTGGCCTCGCGGGGGGCTGGGTAGTGGCTACACCTTC

j_gene: TRBJ1-2
abundance: -
d_gene: -
v_gene: TRBV28
CDR3aa: CASSLGRVDGYTF
CDR3nt: TGTGCCAGCAGTTTAGGCAGGGTCGATGGCTACACCTTC

j_gene: TRBJ2-3
abundance: -
d_gene: -
v_gene: TRBV21-1
CDR3aa: CASSKALRSADSTDTQYF
CDR3nt: TGTGCCAGCAGCAAAGCTCTTCGTTCGGCGGATAGCACAGATACGCAGTATTTT

j_gene: TRBJ2-3
abundance: -
d_gene: -
v_gene: TRBV19
CDR3aa: CASSPEALTDTQYF
CDR3nt: TGTGCCAGTAGCCCGGAGGCCTTAACAGATACGCAGTATTTT

j_gene: TRBJ2-7
abundance: -
d_gene: TRBD1
v_gene: TRBV4-3
CDR3aa: CASSQGTGDSYEQYF
CDR3nt: TGCGCCAGCAGCCAAGGGACAGGGGATTCCTACGAGCAGTACTTC

j_gene: TRBJ2-1
abundance: -
d_gene: -
v_gene: TRBV3-1/TRBV3-2
CDR3aa: CASSQWANEQFF
CDR3nt: TGTGCCAGCAGCCAATGGGCCAATGAGCAGTTCTTC

j_gene: TRBJ1-1
abundance: -
d_gene: TRBD1
v_gene: TRBV29-1
CDR3aa: CSATLDRGTEAFF
CDR3nt: TGCAGCGCGACGCTGGACAGGGGAACTGAAGCTTTCTTT